These T cell receptor beta chains were read from a single sample in a study of T cell responses to AZD1222 COVID-19 vaccine. Libraries were prepared by immunoSEQ multiplex PCR; TCRdb keeps only in-frame clonotypes and omits some of them. The sample lists 100,000 to 150,000 clones, 88% occurring once. Source: peripheral blood, taken on day 0 of AZD1222 vaccination. These receptors originate from an adult in good health. The CDR3 runs from the conserved cysteine through the conserved F or W. Each record gives: clone size, J gene, V gene, D gene, CDR3 protein, CDR3 DNA. D genes are given only for firm matches. Clone size appears in some rows only: once, few, many, or a class for an expanded clone.

>-|TRBJ2-3|TRBV6-1|-
CASSELGTQYF
TGTGCCAGCAGTGAATTGGGTACGCAGTATTTT
>-|TRBJ1-1|TRBV6-2/TRBV6-3|-
CASSYSGENTEAFF
TGTGCCAGCAGTTACTCGGGAGAAAACACTGAAGCTTTCTTT
>-|TRBJ2-7|TRBV30|-
CAWSRDLQSYEQYF
TGTGCCTGGAGCCGGGACCTCCAGTCCTACGAGCAGTACTTC
>-|TRBJ1-1|TRBV12-3/TRBV12-4|-
CASSPNLNTEAFF
TGTGCCAGCAGTCCCAACCTAAACACTGAAGCTTTCTTT
>few|TRBJ2-3|TRBV13|-
CASSPGLVRADTQYF
TGTGCCAGCAGCCCCGGGCTAGTGCGGGCAGATACGCAGTATTTT
>-|TRBJ2-3|TRBV6-1|TRBD1
CASSEALGDRSTDTQYF
TGTGCCAGCAGTGAAGCGCTTGGGGACAGGAGCACAGATACGCAGTATTTT
>-|TRBJ1-5|TRBV4-3|-
CASSQEAGHSNQPQHF
TGCGCCAGCAGCCAAGAAGCCGGGCATAGCAATCAGCCCCAGCATTTT
>-|TRBJ1-5|TRBV30|-
CAWSIKDRVSNQPQHF
TGTGCCTGGAGTATCAAGGACCGAGTAAGCAATCAGCCCCAGCATTTT
>-|TRBJ1-5|TRBV10-2|-
CASTGEVRQPQHF
TGCGCCAGCACGGGGGAGGTTCGGCAGCCCCAGCATTTT
>-|TRBJ1-2|TRBV12-3/TRBV12-4|-
CASNPGGFYGYTF
TGTGCCAGCAACCCGGGAGGGTTCTATGGCTACACCTTC
>-|TRBJ1-1|TRBV11-3|-
CASSSRGTGGAEAFF
TGTGCCAGCAGCTCACGAGGAACTGGGGGTGCTGAAGCTTTCTTT
>-|TRBJ2-7|TRBV4-1|-
CASSQDLRQGTHEQYF
TGCGCCAGCAGCCAAGATTTACGGCAGGGGACGCACGAGCAGTACTTC
>-|TRBJ2-7|TRBV4-3|-
CASSQEPGYEQYF
TGCGCCAGCAGCCAAGAACCCGGCTACGAGCAGTACTTC
>-|TRBJ1-1|TRBV9|TRBD1
CASSNTGDTEAFF
TGTGCCAGCAGCAATACAGGGGACACTGAAGCTTTCTTT
>-|TRBJ2-7|TRBV21-1|-
CASSKSCREAVGEQYF
TGTGCCAGCAGCAAAAGTTGCCGGGAGGCCGTAGGAGAGCAGTACTTC
>-|TRBJ2-7|TRBV11-3|TRBD1
CASSLPGQGPYEQYF
TGTGCCAGCAGCTTGCCGGGACAGGGGCCCTACGAGCAGTACTTC
>-|TRBJ2-7|TRBV6-2/TRBV6-3|TRBD1
CASSKGQGYPYEQYF
TGTGCCAGCAGTAAGGGACAGGGCTATCCCTACGAGCAGTACTTC
>-|TRBJ1-5|TRBV28|-
CASSLVANQPQHF
TGTGCCAGCAGTTTGGTGGCCAATCAGCCCCAGCATTTT
>-|TRBJ2-7|TRBV16|TRBD2
CAVAGGTSYEQYF
TGTGCCGTAGCGGGGGGAACCTCCTACGAGCAGTACTTC
>-|TRBJ1-1|TRBV11-3|-
CASSSVGMDTEAFF
TGTGCCAGCAGCTCCGTGGGGATGGATACTGAAGCTTTCTTT
>-|TRBJ2-1|TRBV6-5|-
CASSLEYSYNEQFF
TGTGCCAGCAGCCTAGAATACTCCTACAATGAGCAGTTCTTC
>-|TRBJ2-3|TRBV5-1|-
CASSLAILYESTDTQYF
TGCGCCAGCAGCTTGGCCATTTTGTACGAGAGCACAGATACGCAGTATTTT
>-|TRBJ2-7|TRBV30|-
CAWRVAWAIEQYF
TGTGCCTGGAGGGTCGCGTGGGCTATCGAGCAGTACTTC
>-|TRBJ2-2|TRBV10-2|-
CASSAVLTGELFF
TGCGCCAGCAGTGCGGTGCTTACCGGGGAGCTGTTTTTT
>-|TRBJ2-7|TRBV9|TRBD1
CASSVDGGQGLFEQYF
TGTGCCAGCAGCGTAGATGGGGGACAGGGACTATTCGAGCAGTACTTC
>-|TRBJ1-4|TRBV7-8|-
CASREGLGEANEKLFF
TGTGCCAGCAGGGAAGGGCTAGGGGAGGCTAATGAAAAACTGTTTTTT
>-|TRBJ2-7|TRBV21-1|-
CASRTGLAGREQYF
TGTGCCAGCAGAACTGGACTAGCGGGAAGAGAGCAGTACTTC
>-|TRBJ2-7|TRBV11-2|TRBD2
CASITSGGAHEQYF
TGTGCCAGCATTACTAGCGGGGGGGCCCACGAGCAGTACTTC
>-|TRBJ2-7|TRBV7-9|-
CASSRTYEQYF
TGTGCCAGCAGCCGAACCTACGAGCAGTACTTC
>-|TRBJ2-7|TRBV3-1/TRBV3-2|TRBD2
CASSQDPLAAYEQYF
TGTGCCAGCAGCCAAGATCCACTAGCGGCCTACGAGCAGTACTTC
>-|TRBJ1-4|TRBV27|-
CASSPRQDLNEKLFF
TGTGCCAGCAGTCCCAGACAGGATCTTAATGAAAAACTGTTTTTT
>-|TRBJ1-1|TRBV28|-
CASSLGSVAFF
TGTGCCAGCAGTTTGGGGTCGGTGGCTTTCTTT
>few|TRBJ2-1|TRBV4-3|-
CASSQSRGSYNEQFF
TGCGCCAGCAGCCAATCCAGGGGCTCCTACAATGAGCAGTTCTTC
>-|TRBJ1-2|TRBV7-5|-
CAAPPRGAYGYTF
TGTGCCGCCCCCCCCCGGGGGGCTTATGGCTACACCTTC
>-|TRBJ2-1|TRBV28|TRBD2
CASSRPTSGMGLSSYNEQFF
TGTGCCAGCAGTCGCCCGACTAGCGGGATGGGGTTGTCCTCCTACAATGAGCAGTTCTTC
>once|TRBJ1-2|TRBV6-5|-
CASSLAGTPNYGYTF
TGTGCCAGCAGCCTCGCCGGGACACCCAACTATGGCTACACCTTC
>-|TRBJ2-6|TRBV20-1|-
CSASEGVAGANVLTF
TGCAGTGCTAGTGAAGGGGTCGCTGGGGCCAACGTCCTGACTTTC
>-|TRBJ1-2|TRBV9|-
CASSVSGRGGYTF
TGTGCCAGCAGCGTATCAGGGAGAGGGGGCTACACCTTC
>few|TRBJ1-6|TRBV27|-
CASSLGGGLGSPLHF
TGTGCCAGCAGTTTAGGGGGCGGACTTGGATCACCCCTCCACTTT
>-|TRBJ1-2|TRBV29-1|-
CSVGGQGGYTF
TGCAGCGTTGGGGGTCAAGGTGGCTACACCTTC
>-|TRBJ2-2|TRBV9|TRBD2
CASSAPRASGIHGELFF
TGTGCCAGCAGCGCCCCGAGGGCTAGCGGGATTCACGGGGAGCTGTTTTTT
>-|TRBJ2-1|TRBV24-1|-
CATSDPSDPNEQFF
TGTGCCACCAGTGATCCCTCGGACCCCAATGAGCAGTTCTTC